This TCR beta chain was obtained from a study of T cell repertoires in ileal Crohn's disease (dated 2019 in TCRdb). Describing the broader study: The median duration of disease was around 7.3 years, and at the time of surgery roughly 36% of patients were active smokers. Every patient underwent surgery because of a complication, which was stricturing disease in around 60% and penetrating disease in around 39%. The study ran alongside a multicentre cohort designed to identify predictors of early endoscopic recurrence after ileocolonic resection. A total of roughly 170 mucosal samples from around 57 patients were sequenced, collected from several sites on the surgical specimen and at postoperative endoscopy. TCR repertoire analysis was performed in around 60 Crohn's disease patients drawn from a prospective multicentre cohort. Around 0.45 micrograms of biopsy DNA per sample were submitted for commercial TCRB immunosequencing. A Rutgeerts score above i0 was used to define endoscopic postoperative recurrence. The M0 samples consisted of biopsies taken from the inflamed part of the ileum within the surgical resection specimen. About half of the patients received postoperative therapy: about a dozen received thiopurines and some 20 received anti-TNF agents. What the work shows at the level of the full study, not this receptor alone: Compared with non-smokers, patients who were active smokers at surgery showed a significantly higher proportion of clonal expansions (25.9% vs 17.9%, p=0.02). Mucosal CD4 and CD8 T cells were sorted and sequenced only in a subgroup of patients, the size of which was not stated. Higher percentages of high-frequency clones at the time of surgery were linked to endoscopic recurrence, and every patient with clonality above 26.8% (18/57) had recurrence. Compared with CD4 T cells, sorted CD8 T cells contained more high-frequency clones, which suggests that the mucosal expansions were mostly CD8.

V ends up 1 base short and J 1 base short, with an unmatched junction base count of 3. The CDR3 covers 15 residues, taking in both the cysteine and the phenylalanine. Just the 45-base CDR3 DNA is kept, in frame starting at base 1. Via the germline V gene (reference sequence), CDR1 is SEHNR and CDR2 FQNEAQ. The time point label for this specimen denotes: inflamed ileum from the surgical specimen. Adults with ileal or ileocolonic Crohn's disease and an indication for ileocolonic resection were eligible for inclusion. Whole ileal mucosal biopsies were kept frozen at -80 degrees C prior to DNA extraction. Genomic DNA was extracted from frozen whole biopsies using a TRizol-based method and was quantified with a NanoDrop 2000 spectrophotometer. Preparation of the library involved the immunoSEQ multiplex PCR assay. A two-step, amplification bias-controlled multiplex PCR was used by Adaptive Biotechnology to amplify CDR3 regions from genomic DNA. Primers covering every V and J gene segment were used in the first PCR, while barcodes and Illumina adapters were added in the second PCR. CDR3 libraries were sequenced on an Illumina instrument. For the original study's pipeline: The analysis used both the pipelines supplied by the vendor and custom analysis of the raw data in R/Bioconductor with R version 3.3.0. Clonality, which ranges from 0 to 1, was calculated as the inverse of the normalised Shannon entropy across all productive clones. High-frequency clones were defined as the share of the repertoire taken up by the top 100 clones, keeping only clones that passed a 95% confidence test. The Simpson index measured repertoire diversity, and the Morisita-Horn index measured overlap between samples. TCRdb took this table from immuneACCESS and kept in-frame rearrangements with V and J called. Such tables lack part of the clones; where checked against another copy, unresolved V genes explain under half of the gap, and the rest is unexplained. The V and J calls and clone size are taken from that table; D and trimming were inferred from the DNA. Across this sample there are about 17,000 clones, with about 80% seen only once. The ten most abundant clones make up roughly 4.1% of the sample.

Notes on this clone: What this receptor recognizes is not known. Base qualities were left out, and no much larger clone turns up one base away.

Sequences were obtained from ileal tissue. The source of this sequence is an adult with Crohn's disease. The chain couples TRBV7-9 to TRBJ2-5; TRBD2 lines up with 7 middle nucleotides. DNA sequence: TGTGCCAGCAGCTTAGGAGCGGGACCCCAAGAGACCCAGTACTTC. Its amino acids are CASSLGAGPQETQYF.